The 9 T cell receptor beta chains reported below all come from one sample, sequenced in a study of blood T cell repertoires in COVID-19. Measured with immunoSEQ multiplex PCR; TCRdb has only the in-frame clones, and not every one. The sample yields around 250,000 clones, 65% to 85% seen once. Specimen: peripheral blood. These receptors were collected from a woman in her thirties or forties who had recovered from COVID-19.

The chain carries TRBV30 and TRBJ1-6; D unresolved. V was trimmed by 5 bases and J by 7 bases, leaving 9 bases between them. CDR1 and CDR2 (germline): GTSNPN, SVGIG (reference sequence). The CDR3 has 12 amino acids. In nucleotides, the CDR3 is TGTGCCTGGGAGAGAGAGAATTCACCCCTCCACTTT. Its protein is CAWERENSPLHF.

The chain recombines TRBV30 with TRBJ2-5, with 8 bases fitting TRBD1. CDR3 length: 13 amino acids. The germline V gene has CDR1 GTSNPN and CDR2 SVGIG (reference sequence). The junction had 4 bases not matched to a gene; V was cut back by 2 bases and J by 5 bases. CDR3 sequence (DNA): TGTGCCTGGAGTCGGGACAGGAGGGAGACCCAGTACTTC. Amino acid sequence: CAWSRDRRETQYF.

V is TRBV6-5 and J is TRBJ2-1; 8 positions agree with TRBD1. The CDR3 is 15 residues long. V was clipped by 4 bases and J by 5 bases; unmatched bases: 7. In germline, CDR1 is MNHEY, CDR2 SVGAGI. The CDR3 nucleotides read TGTGCCAGCAGTTCCACCCCGACAGGGGACAATGAGCAGTTCTTC. Amino acid sequence: CASSSTPTGDNEQFF.

This clone was seen just once. The V and J genes are TRBV2 and TRBJ1-2, with 11 bases identical to TRBD1. Germline assignment: CDR1 SNHLY and CDR2 FYNNEI. V trimming: 4 bases; J trimming: 8 bases; junction bases outside the gene matches: 3. CDR3 size: 13 residues. The CDR3 DNA is TGTGCCAGCAGTGGGACAGGGGGCTTCGGCTACACCTTC. As protein: CASSGTGGFGYTF.

In its sample, this clone was seen many times. The chain is built from TRBV27 and TRBJ2-2; TRBD2 might be the D (5 bases). Germline CDR1 MNHEY, CDR2 SMNVEV (reference sequence). There are 13 residues in the CDR3. V lost 6 bases to trimming and J lost 8 bases, with 13 bases between them. CDR3 coding DNA: TGTGCCAGCAGCTCCGTCACGGGGGGGGAGCTGTTTTTT. Translated: CASSSVTGGELFF.

The CDR3 reads CASSEMAAYNSPLHF. The CDR3 region has the DNA TGTGCCAGCAGTGAAATGGCCGCCTATAATTCACCCCTCCACTTT. This chain connects TRBV6-1 to TRBJ1-6; no clear D gene. This CDR3 is built from 15 residues. Trimming removed 2 bases at V and 2 bases at J, with 7 bases between. Germline lookup yields CDR1 MNHNS and CDR2 SASEGT.

V and J are TRBV6-1 and TRBJ1-3, with no clear D. The CDR3 consists of 12 residues. Trimming pared 2 bases from V and 4 bases from J, leaving 3 bases between. CDR1 MNHNS and CDR2 SASEGT come from the germline V gene. The CDR3 DNA reads TGTGCCAGCAGTGAACTAGGAAACACCATATATTTT. Its protein product is CASSELGNTIYF.

This chain connects TRBV9 to TRBJ2-1; 9 bases are shared with TRBD2. From germline, CDR1 is SGDLS and CDR2 YYNGEE. The V and J ends lost 0 bases and 9 bases, in that order; junction bases with no gene match: 7. The CDR3 has 15 amino acids. CDR3 sequence reads: CASSVAAGGVGEQFF. The DNA for the CDR3 is TGTGCCAGCAGCGTAGCGGCGGGGGGGGTCGGTGAGCAGTTCTTC.

V is TRBV20-1 and J is TRBJ2-7; 8 positions agree with TRBD1. There are 14 residues in the CDR3. Looked up from germline, CDR1 is DFQATT and CDR2 is SNEGSKA (reference sequence). J was trimmed by 3 bases and V by 3 bases; bases with no gene match: 7. The CDR3, as DNA: TGCAGTGCTAGTACAGGGGGAATGAGCTACGAGCAGTACTTC. Its translation is CSASTGGMSYEQYF.